A selection of T cell receptor beta chains follows, all from one sample in a study of radiotherapy plus CTLA-4 blockade in lung cancer. Assay used: immunoSEQ multiplex PCR; TCRdb lists only in-frame clones, some missing. Of about 110,000 clones in the sample, roughly 86% were seen once. Sequences were derived from peripheral blood, sampled from a patient treated with radiotherapy plus ipilimumab. These receptors were collected from a human donor with non-small cell lung cancer that progressed on radiotherapy plus ipilimumab. Some clones in this sample may be carry-over from other donors' samples. The CDR3 runs from the conserved cysteine through the conserved F or W. A D gene is named only where the DNA matches it firmly. Only some rows state a clone size, as once, few, many or a class for expanded clones.

V: TRBV7-3
J: TRBJ2-2
D: TRBD2
size: NA
DNA: TGTGCCAGCAGTCCGAGGGAGCGGGGCGGCACCGGGGAGCTGTTTTTT
CDR3: CASSPRERGGTGELFF

V: TRBV23-1
J: TRBJ2-5
D: TRBD1
size: NA
DNA: TGCGCCAGCAGTCAATTCCCCCCTCTCGCCGGGACAGAAGAGACCCAGTACTTC
CDR3: CASSQFPPLAGTEETQYF

V: TRBV28
J: TRBJ2-5
D: NA
size: NA
DNA: TGTGCCAGCAGTTTATTGTCTGAGACCCAGTACTTC
CDR3: CASSLLSETQYF

V: TRBV9
J: TRBJ2-7
D: TRBD1
size: NA
DNA: TGTGCCAGCAGCGTAGCTTGGACAGGGGCCATCTACGAGCAGTACTTC
CDR3: CASSVAWTGAIYEQYF

V: TRBV28
J: TRBJ2-7
D: TRBD2
size: NA
DNA: TGTGCCAGCAGGGATGCGGGGGGAGGCACCTACGAGCAGTACTTC
CDR3: CASRDAGGGTYEQYF

V: TRBV4-3
J: TRBJ1-2
D: NA
size: NA
DNA: TGCGCCAGCAGCCAAGATGCTGGACGGACCTCGTACTATGGCTACACCTTC
CDR3: CASSQDAGRTSYYGYTF

V: TRBV5-1
J: TRBJ2-3
D: NA
size: NA
DNA: TGCGCCAGCAGCCTCTCGCAAGGAGATACGCAGTATTTT
CDR3: CASSLSQGDTQYF

V: TRBV2
J: TRBJ2-1
D: TRBD1
size: NA
DNA: TGTGCCAGCAGTGGACAGGGCAACAATGAGCAGTTCTTC
CDR3: CASSGQGNNEQFF

V: TRBV4-2
J: TRBJ1-2
D: TRBD1
size: few
DNA: TGTGCCAGCAGCCCCACAGGAGGACAGGGGGAGGGCGGCTACACCTTC
CDR3: CASSPTGGQGEGGYTF

V: TRBV5-1
J: TRBJ2-5
D: NA
size: few
DNA: TGCGCCAGCTCAACGTCTGGGGCACCACAAGAGACCCAGTACTTC
CDR3: CASSTSGAPQETQYF

V: TRBV7-8
J: TRBJ2-3
D: NA
size: NA
DNA: TGTGCCAGCAGCTTAGGACTAGCGAGGGGGCTTGCAGATACGCAGTATTTT
CDR3: CASSLGLARGLADTQYF

V: TRBV30
J: TRBJ1-5
D: NA
size: NA
DNA: TGTGCCTGGAGTGTGCAAGGAATGCGGCAGCCCCAGCATTTT
CDR3: CAWSVQGMRQPQHF

V: TRBV18
J: TRBJ1-3
D: NA
size: NA
DNA: TGTGCCAGCTCACCGGAAATGGGTAGGGCTGGAAACACCATATATTTT
CDR3: CASSPEMGRAGNTIYF

V: TRBV29-1
J: TRBJ1-1
D: TRBD1
size: NA
DNA: TGCAGCGTTACGCCGACAGGGGGCGGTGAAGCTTTCTTT
CDR3: CSVTPTGGGEAFF

V: TRBV5-1
J: TRBJ2-5
D: TRBD1
size: once
DNA: TGCGCCAGCAGCCTCGGACAGGGCCAGCAAGAGACCCAGTACTTC
CDR3: CASSLGQGQQETQYF

V: TRBV19
J: TRBJ1-2
D: TRBD1
size: NA
DNA: TGTGCCAGTAGGATGACAGGGTCGGGTTTTTATGGCTACACCTTC
CDR3: CASRMTGSGFYGYTF

V: TRBV6-6
J: TRBJ1-2
D: NA
size: NA
DNA: TGTGCCAGTGGGGGGGTACACCAGCGGCTCGGCGGCTACACCTTC
CDR3: CASGGVHQRLGGYTF

V: TRBV28
J: TRBJ1-4
D: NA
size: NA
DNA: TGTGCCAGCAGTTTAGTAGGGGGTTTGGATGCAACTAATGAAAAACTGTTTTTT
CDR3: CASSLVGGLDATNEKLFF

V: TRBV2
J: TRBJ1-6
D: NA
size: NA
DNA: TGTGCCAGCAGCGGGACGGCCTATTCACCCCTCCACTTT
CDR3: CASSGTAYSPLHF

V: TRBV4-3
J: TRBJ2-7
D: TRBD2
size: once
DNA: TGCGCCAGCAGCCAGGAACTAGCGGGGGGGCTCGAGCAGTACTTC
CDR3: CASSQELAGGLEQYF

V: TRBV5-6
J: TRBJ2-1
D: TRBD1
size: NA
DNA: TGTGCCAGCAGCTGGGACAGGAGCTCCTACAATGAGCAGTTCTTC
CDR3: CASSWDRSSYNEQFF

V: TRBV7-3
J: TRBJ2-7
D: TRBD1
size: NA
DNA: TGTGCCAGCAGCTTAACGTCGGCAGGGGGATACGAGCAGTACTTC
CDR3: CASSLTSAGGYEQYF

V: TRBV5-8
J: TRBJ1-1
D: NA
size: NA
DNA: TGTGCCAGCAGCTTGGTGGGGACCTCAGCTTTCTTT
CDR3: CASSLVGTSAFF

V: TRBV6-5
J: TRBJ2-5
D: NA
size: NA
DNA: TGTGCCAGCAGTTACCTGGCGCGAATGGGGTCAGAGACCCAGTACTTC
CDR3: CASSYLARMGSETQYF

V: TRBV7-9
J: TRBJ1-1
D: NA
size: NA
DNA: TGTGCCAGCAGCCCGACATTTGCGGGGAACACTGAAGCTTTCTTT
CDR3: CASSPTFAGNTEAFF

V: TRBV6-1
J: TRBJ1-5
D: NA
size: NA
DNA: TGTGCCAGCAGTGACGGCAATCAGCCCCAGCATTTT
CDR3: CASSDGNQPQHF

V: TRBV18
J: TRBJ2-2
D: TRBD2
size: NA
DNA: TGTGCCAGCTCGCCGGGGACTAGCGAGAACACCGGGGAGCTGTTTTTT
CDR3: CASSPGTSENTGELFF

V: TRBV2
J: TRBJ2-1
D: TRBD2
size: few
DNA: TGTGCCAGCAGCGTACCCCTACTAGGCGGGGGTGACCACAATGAGCAGTTCTTC
CDR3: CASSVPLLGGGDHNEQFF